These 21 T cell receptor beta chains share one sample of origin, sequenced in a study of PD-L1 blockade in urothelial cancer. The time point: pretreatment peripheral blood. Produced via immunoSEQ multiplex PCR; TCRdb's table is partial and in-frame only. The sample contains over 100,000 clones, about 81% of which appear only once. The specimen was PBMCs, collected around atezolizumab (anti-PD-L1) treatment. The receptors stem from a man aged 50-60 years with urothelial cancer.

The chain recombines TRBV5-1 with TRBJ2-6, with D tentatively TRBD2 (6 bases). The germline gives CDR1 SGHRS, CDR2 YFSETQ. Trimming cost V 1 base and J 3 bases, with 20 bases left between them. The CDR3 length is 19 residues. The CDR3 here is CASSLSRGLGTGGANVLTF. CDR3 nucleotide sequence: TGCGCCAGCAGCTTGTCCCGAGGGCTAGGGACTGGTGGGGCCAACGTCCTGACTTTC.

The chain employs TRBV5-1 and TRBJ2-2; D is uncertain. Germline V CDR1 and CDR2: SGHRS, YFSETQ. The CDR3 contains 17 residues. Trimming pared 1 base from V and 2 bases from J, leaving 15 bases between. For the CDR3, the DNA is TGCGCCAGCAGCTTGCTTACTCGCGGAGCAAACACCGGGGAGCTGTTTTTT. This translates into CASSLLTRGANTGELFF.

The chain combines TRBV5-6 with TRBJ2-4; 9 bases map to TRBD2. The CDR3 runs 14 residues. The germline V gene encodes CDR1 SGHDT and CDR2 YYEEEE. V was pared by 4 bases and J by 8 bases, with 7 bases of the junction left unmatched. The CDR3 DNA follows: TGTGCCAGCAGCCTGCTAGCGGGAACGGACATTCAGTACTTC. Translating it yields CASSLLAGTDIQYF.

As to this clone: Within the sample, other DNA sequences also encode this same CDR3. Here the CDR3 reads CASSWTGDYEQYF. The CDR3 coding sequence is TGCGCCAGCAGCTGGACAGGGGACTACGAGCAGTACTTC. This rearrangement joins TRBV5-1 to TRBJ2-7; 9 bases map to TRBD1. CDR3 length: 13 amino acids. From germline, CDR1 is SGHRS and CDR2 YFSETQ. The trim removed 3 bases at V and 3 bases at J, leaving 1 base unmatched.

V and J are TRBV6-6 and TRBJ2-7; the match to TRBD2 covers 8 bases. CDR1 and CDR2 (germline): MNHNY, SVGAGI (reference sequence). The CDR3 consists of 13 residues. V lost 6 bases, J lost 6 bases, and 7 bases stayed unmatched. The CDR3 region has the DNA TGTGCCAGCAGCAGGGGACTAGAGGCCGAGCAGTACTTC. Residues: CASSRGLEAEQYF.

The rearrangement joins TRBV27 to TRBJ2-7, with D maybe TRBD2 (6 bases). Trimming removed 4 bases from V and 4 bases from J, with 17 bases in between. The germline CDR1 and CDR2 sequences are MNHEY and SMNVEV (reference sequence). This CDR3 has 15 residues. CDR3 sequence: CASSSHQGLNYEQYF. CDR3 nucleotide sequence: TGTGCCAGCAGTTCTCATCAGGGACTGAATTACGAGCAGTACTTC.

The genes are TRBV25-1 and TRBJ2-4; no reliable D call. The CDR3 totals 14 residues. CDR1 and CDR2 (germline): MGHDK, SYGVNS. Trimming removed 2 bases at V and 9 bases at J, with 14 bases between. The CDR3 nucleotides are TGTGCCAGCAGTGAAGGCGGAATCCCTAGCATTCAGTACTTC. Encoded protein: CASSEGGIPSIQYF.

This clone turned up a few times. J is TRBJ1-1 and V is TRBV18, with no clear D. Trimming removed 5 bases at V and 4 bases at J, with 11 bases between. The CDR3 sequence is 13 residues long. Germline V gene lookup returns CDR1 KGHSH and CDR2 LQKENI. The CDR3 DNA is TGTGCCAGCTCAGGACCCCGGGGCACTGAAGCTTTCTTT. Its protein is CASSGPRGTEAFF.

J is TRBJ2-7 and V is TRBV5-5, with D possibly being TRBD2 (5 bases). V was pared by 9 bases and J by 3 bases, with 19 bases between. Germline V gene lookup returns CDR1 SGHKS and CDR2 YYEKEE (reference sequence). The CDR3 length is 14 residues. The CDR3 region has the DNA TGTGCCATCACCTTCTGGGAGCTCCGCTACGAGCAGTACTTC. Translation gives CAITFWELRYEQYF.

CDR3 sequence reads: CASSSSLQGAPETQYF. In nucleotides, the CDR3 is TGTGCCAGCAGCTCCTCGCTACAGGGGGCTCCAGAGACCCAGTACTTC. J is TRBJ2-5 and V is TRBV13; 9 positions agree with TRBD1. The CDR3 is 16 amino acids. CDR1 and CDR2 from the germline V gene are PRHDT and FYEKMQ (reference sequence). Unmatched junction bases numbered 10, after V lost 4 bases and J lost 4 bases.

The chain is built from TRBV11-3 and TRBJ2-7; 9 nucleotides agree with TRBD2. CDR1 and CDR2 (germline): SGHNT, YENEEA. J was trimmed by 3 bases and V by 4 bases; bases with no gene match: 4. The CDR3 has 14 residues. The CDR3 DNA follows: TGTGCCAGCAGCTCTGGACTAGCGAGCTACGAGCAGTACTTC. Translated, it gives CASSSGLASYEQYF.

The V and J genes are TRBV30 and TRBJ2-1; possible D gene TRBD2, 6 bases. Germline CDR1 GTSNPN, CDR2 SVGIG (reference sequence). The CDR3 runs to 13 residues. V gave up 3 bases and J gave up 3 bases, with 9 bases separating them. The CDR3 coding sequence is TGTGCCTGGAGGGAGGGCCACTACAATGAGCAGTTCTTC. It specifies CAWREGHYNEQFF.

In this sample, this clone turned up a few times. The chain links TRBV28 to TRBJ2-7, with unresolved D. The V and J ends lost 2 bases and 4 bases respectively, with 3 bases between them. The CDR3 contains 11 residues. Germline V gives CDR1 MDHEN, CDR2 SYDVKM. The CDR3 loop reads CASSLEYEQYF. CDR3 nucleotides: TGTGCCAGCAGTTTAGAGTACGAGCAGTACTTC.

J is TRBJ1-4 and V is TRBV5-1, with D uncertain. CDR1 and CDR2 (germline): SGHRS, YFSETQ. CDR3 length: 14 amino acids. The ends were cut back, 1 base at V and 5 bases at J, with 9 bases in the middle. Here the CDR3 reads CASSLMSGNEKLFF. The CDR3 DNA reads as TGCGCCAGCAGCTTGATGTCGGGGAATGAAAAACTGTTTTTT.

The chain couples TRBV5-8 to TRBJ2-3, with TRBD2 identical over 12 bases. V dropped 2 bases and J dropped 2; count of bases not matched to a gene: 3. Germline V gene lookup returns CDR1 SGHTS and CDR2 YDEGEE. The CDR3 has 16 amino acids. The CDR3 loop reads CASSLLAGGTTDTQYF. The CDR3 DNA reads as TGTGCCAGCAGCTTACTAGCGGGAGGAACCACAGATACGCAGTATTTT.

The rearrangement links TRBV14 to TRBJ2-7; 14 bases agree with TRBD2. V was pared by 1 base and J by 0 bases, with 5 bases of the junction left unmatched. The CDR3 loop spans 18 amino acids. The V gene's germline CDR1 is SGHDN and CDR2 FVKESK. This CDR3 is CASSQGLAGGVPSYEQYF. The CDR3 coding sequence is TGTGCCAGCAGCCAAGGACTAGCGGGAGGGGTCCCCTCCTACGAGCAGTACTTC.

The genes are TRBV2 and TRBJ2-1; 9 bases fit TRBD1. V gave up 6 bases and J gave up 1 base; unmatched junction bases: 10. The germline V gene has CDR1 SNHLY and CDR2 FYNNEI. The CDR3 consists of 17 residues. CDR3 nucleotides: TGTGCCAGCAGAACCAACAGGGGGCTCAGGTCCTACAATGAGCAGTTCTTC. Translation: CASRTNRGLRSYNEQFF.

V and J are TRBV6-5 and TRBJ1-2; 8 bases match TRBD1. The CDR3 has 15 amino acids. Germline CDR1 and CDR2: MNHEY and SVGAGI. The ends lost 2 bases at V and 6 bases at J; junction bases unmatched: 8. The CDR3 loop is CASSYEDRELDGYTF. As DNA, the CDR3 is TGTGCCAGCAGTTACGAGGACAGGGAACTGGATGGCTACACCTTC.

The genes are TRBV10-3 and TRBJ1-2; the match to TRBD1 covers 8 bases. V dropped 7 bases and J dropped 3; count of bases not matched to a gene: 4. The CDR3 contains 13 residues. CDR1 is ENHRY, CDR2 SYGVKD, per germline. CDR3 nucleotide sequence: TGTGCCATCACCGGACAGGGAGACTATGGCTACACCTTC. As protein: CAITGQGDYGYTF.

The chain has TRBV5-8 and TRBJ1-1; D gene uncertain. Looked up from germline, CDR1 is SGHTS and CDR2 is YDEGEE. Trimming took 4 bases from V and 5 from J, leaving 9 bases between them. This CDR3 contains 12 residues. The CDR3 protein is CASSKKRTEAFF. In DNA form, the CDR3 reads TGTGCCAGCAGCAAGAAGAGGACTGAAGCTTTCTTT.

The chain employs TRBV7-3 and TRBJ2-1; weak D call: TRBD1 (6 bases). This CDR3 has 13 residues. V dropped 5 bases and J dropped 1 base, with 6 bases sitting between them. The V gene's germline CDR1 is SGHTA and CDR2 FQGTGA. DNA of the CDR3: TGTGCCAGCAGCAGGGGGTCCTACAATGAGCAGTTCTTC. The encoded protein is CASSRGSYNEQFF.